Each of the 24 T cell receptor beta chains below was sequenced from the same sample in a study of human T cells and chemical hapten exposure. Regarding time point: patch test 1, 2 weeks after DPC sensitization. Sample treatment: therapeutic diphenylcyclopropenone sensitization with weekly scalp DPC. TCRdb recomputed calls from the RACE reads with MiXCR, one row per CDR3 protein. Of about 90,000 distinct CDR3 sequences in the sample, under 12% were seen once. Material: whole blood, obtained in connection with sensitization to the hapten diphenylcyclopropenone (DPC). These receptors were collected from a man between 40 and 49 years old with alopecia areata. Some clones in this sample may be carry-over from other donors' samples.

This clonotype has a handful of counts. The rearrangement joins TRBV28 to TRBJ1-2; D gene uncertain. The CDR3 is 15 residues long. V was pared by 6 bases and J by 0 bases, with 14 bases between. Germline V gene lookup returns CDR1 MDHEN and CDR2 SYDVKM. The CDR3 DNA sequence: TGTGCCAGCAGCGTACAGAGCCCTTCTAACTATGGCTACACCTTC. Translating gives CASSVQSPSNYGYTF.

The chain combines TRBV28 with TRBJ2-2; 7 nucleotides align to TRBD1. CDR3 length equals 16 residues. The V gene end was trimmed by 1 base and the J gene end by 1 base; junction bases not matched to a gene: 3. Germline CDR1 reads MDHEN; CDR2 reads SYDVKM. In DNA form, the CDR3 reads TGTGCCAGCAGTTTATCGGCAGGGGGGAACACCGGGGAGCTGTTTTTT. It encodes CASSLSAGGNTGELFF.

In its sample, this clonotype was seen many times. This chain links TRBV28 with TRBJ1-2; D is unresolved. The length of the CDR3 is 14 residues. V lost 5 bases and J 0 bases, leaving 10 bases between the germline ends. Germline V lookup: CDR1 MDHEN, CDR2 SYDVKM. CDR3 DNA sequence: TGTGCCAGCAGTCTATATGGGACTAACTATGGCTACACCTTC. Protein sequence: CASSLYGTNYGYTF.

This clonotype showed up many times. The gene calls are TRBV29-1 and TRBJ2-5; 7 bases map to TRBD2. Trimming at V came to 6 bases and at J to 0 bases, leaving 4 bases not matched to a gene. This CDR3 spans 13 amino acids. Per germline, CDR1 SQVTM and CDR2 ANQGSEA. CDR3 amino acids: CSVPGTNQETQYF. The CDR3 DNA is TGCAGCGTCCCTGGGACTAACCAAGAGACCCAGTACTTC. Full variable domain (remainder filled in from reference TRBV29-1 and TRBJ2-5): SAVISQKPSRDICQRGTSLTIQCQVDSQVTMMFWYRQQPGQSLTLIATANQGSEATYESGFVIDKFPISRPNLTFSTLTVSNMSPEDSSIYLCSVPGTNQETQYFGPGTRLLVL.

This clonotype appeared a few times. The CDR3 spells CSASPLTDPYEQYV. CDR3 sequence (DNA): TGCAGTGCTAGTCCCTTGACAGACCCTTACGAGCAGTACGTC. V gene TRBV20-1 combines with J gene TRBJ2-7; D perhaps matches TRBD1 (5 bases). V lost 3 bases, J lost 4 bases, and 16 bases lay in between. The CDR3 has 14 amino acids. Germline V gives CDR1 DFQATT, CDR2 SNEGSKA (reference sequence).

J is TRBJ2-3 and V is TRBV28; perhaps TRBD2 as D (5 bases). Per germline, CDR1 MDHEN and CDR2 SYDVKM. Trimming cost V 7 bases and J 2 bases, with 16 bases left between them. The CDR3 contains 15 residues. The CDR3 DNA reads TGTGCCAGCATCTCTCCCCGGGGAGCCACAGATACGCAGTATTTT. Its translation: CASISPRGATDTQYF.

The chain combines TRBV7-2 with TRBJ2-3; either TRBD1 or TRBD2 may fit D (7 bases each). The CDR3 covers 17 residues. Between the trimmed V and J ends, which lost 0 bases and 5 bases, there was a span of 18 bases. Looked up from germline, CDR1 is SGHTA and CDR2 is FQGNSA. CDR3 residues: CASSLAQGGGPGDTQYF. The CDR3 DNA is TGTGCCAGCAGCTTAGCGCAGGGGGGAGGGCCAGGAGATACGCAGTATTTT.

This clonotype was found a few times. The chain combines TRBV6-6 with TRBJ2-7; TRBD2 aligns across 8 bases. Germline lookup yields CDR1 MNHNY and CDR2 SVGAGI (reference sequence). The CDR3 sequence is 12 residues long. The ends lost 10 bases at V and 6 bases at J; junction bases unmatched: 8. The DNA of the CDR3 is TGTGCCACCGGACTAGCAGATGGCGAGCAGTACGTC. Its translation is CATGLADGEQYV.

This clonotype was seen repeatedly, ten times or more. The chain recombines TRBV19 with TRBJ2-6; tentative D call: TRBD1 (6 bases). Germline V gene lookup returns CDR1 LNHDA and CDR2 SQIVND (reference sequence). The V gene lost 8 bases and the J gene lost 2 bases, with 19 bases spanning the gap. The CDR3 has 17 amino acids. The CDR3 sequence is CASRGKDSLTGANVLTF. The CDR3 DNA reads as TGTGCCAGTCGGGGAAAGGACAGTCTAACTGGGGCCAACGTCCTGACTTTC.

This clonotype came up many times. The chain joins TRBV28 to TRBJ2-2; D unclear. Germline V gene sequence: CDR1 MDHEN, CDR2 SYDVKM. V was clipped by 4 bases and J by 5 bases, with 17 bases between them. This CDR3 spans 16 amino acids. The CDR3 spells CASSYLIGVSTGELFF. CDR3 DNA sequence: TGTGCCAGCAGTTACCTAATTGGGGTTTCTACCGGGGAGCTGTTTTTT.

This clonotype was observed a few times. The chain employs TRBV2 and TRBJ2-3; no firm D call. There are 13 residues in the CDR3. V dropped 11 bases and J dropped 0 bases, with 12 bases sitting between them. CDR1 is SNHLY, CDR2 FYNNEI, per germline. CDR3 DNA sequence: TGTGCCGGCATACCCGCTAGCACAGATACGCAGTATTTT. It translates to CAGIPASTDTQYF.

This clonotype was recorded a few times. CDR3 nucleotide sequence: TGTGCCAGCAGCAAAGAGAACACTGAAGCTTTCTTT. The encoded protein is CASSKENTEAFF. The chain carries TRBV12-3 or TRBV12-4 and TRBJ1-1; no reliable D call. V was cut by 6 bases and J by 1 base, with 6 bases left in between. The CDR3 runs to 12 residues.

This clonotype was seen many times. This chain connects TRBV20-1 to TRBJ1-6; no reliable D call. V lost 2 bases and J lost 8, with 13 bases in between. Germline values: CDR1 DFQATT, CDR2 SNEGSKA (reference sequence). This CDR3 comprises 14 residues. As DNA, the CDR3 is TGCAGTGCTAGACCGGCGGGATCTTATTCACCCCTCCACTTT. It yields the protein CSARPAGSYSPLHF.

The chain carries TRBV5-6 and TRBJ2-5, with D maybe TRBD1 (6 bases). The CDR3 sequence is 17 residues long. Germline CDR1 SGHDT, CDR2 YYEEEE. Trimming took 5 bases from V and 5 from J, leaving 25 bases between them. The CDR3 coding sequence is TGTGCCAGCAGTCAGATAAGCTACAGGGTTGTAACGGAGACCCAGTACTTC. As protein: CASSQISYRVVTETQYF.

This clonotype was seen ten or more times. J is TRBJ2-3 and V is TRBV9; D gene uncertain. Germline CDR1 SGDLS, CDR2 YYNGEE. Trimming shortened V by 0 bases and J by 2 bases, and 7 bases separated the two germline ends. The CDR3 contains 14 residues. In nucleotides, the CDR3 is TGTGCCAGCAGCGTAGGCACTAACACAGATACGCAGTATTTT. Protein: CASSVGTNTDTQYF.

This clonotype was observed a few times. The CDR3 sequence is CASSSGQGAYNEQFF. As DNA, the CDR3 is TGTGCCAGCAGCTCGGGACAGGGGGCCTACAATGAGCAGTTCTTC. The chain joins TRBV7-3 to TRBJ2-1, with TRBD1 identical over 11 bases. Germline lookup yields CDR1 SGHTA and CDR2 FQGTGA. V gave up 4 bases and J gave up 2 bases; unmatched junction bases: 1. CDR3 length: 15 amino acids.

The V gene is TRBV18, the J gene TRBJ2-5; D is unresolved. The CDR3 totals 14 residues. Germline CDR1 is KGHSH and CDR2 is LQKENI. With 1 base removed from V and 2 bases from J, the gap between germline ends came to 8 bases. Here the CDR3 reads CASSPLGGQETQYF. CDR3 nucleotides: TGTGCCAGCTCACCACTGGGCGGTCAAGAGACCCAGTACTTC.

There are many counts of this clonotype. V usage is TRBV4-1 and J usage is TRBJ2-3; 7 bases map to TRBD2. V trimming: 5 bases; J trimming: 10 bases; junction bases outside the gene matches: 3. Germline V lookup: CDR1 MGHRA, CDR2 YSYEKL. The CDR3 spans 11 residues. CDR3 residues: CASSVGGPQYF. The DNA for the CDR3 is TGCGCCAGCAGCGTGGGAGGGCCGCAGTATTTT.

This clonotype has just a few counts. V gene TRBV29-1 combines with J gene TRBJ2-5; D is undetermined. The CDR3 loop spans 12 amino acids. V was trimmed by 5 bases and J by 2 bases, leaving 9 bases between them. Looked up from germline, CDR1 is SQVTM and CDR2 is ANQGSEA. The CDR3 coding sequence is TGCAGCGTTTCCAGTGAGCAAGAGACCCAGTACTTC. This gives the protein CSVSSEQETQYF. Together with reference TRBV29-1 and TRBJ2-5, the CDR3 gives the full variable domain: SAVISQKPSRDICQRGTSLTIQCQVDSQVTMMFWYRQQPGQSLTLIATANQGSEATYESGFVIDKFPISRPNLTFSTLTVSNMSPEDSSIYLCSVSSEQETQYFGPGTRLLVL.

CDR3 sequence: CASTPWERNTGELFF. DNA for the CDR3: TGTGCCAGCACCCCTTGGGAGAGGAACACCGGGGAGCTGTTTTTT. The chain uses TRBV7-2 and TRBJ2-2; D possibly corresponds to TRBD2 (5 bases). CDR3 size: 15 residues. From germline, CDR1 is SGHTA and CDR2 FQGNSA. V gave up 7 bases and J gave up 1 base, with 13 bases separating them.

This clonotype was picked up many times. The genes are TRBV4-2 and TRBJ1-2; tentative D call: TRBD1 (6 bases). Deletions cut 0 bases from V and 4 bases from J, with 9 bases between. The CDR3 totals 14 residues. In germline, CDR1 is LGHNA, CDR2 YNFKEQ. The CDR3 DNA reads as TGTGCCAGCAGCCAAGAACAGGGCGGCTATGGCTACACCTTC. Amino acid sequence: CASSQEQGGYGYTF.

This clonotype appeared many times. The V gene is TRBV20-1, the J gene TRBJ2-3, with a weak D call TRBD1 (6 bases). V dropped 5 bases and J dropped 7 bases, with 10 bases sitting between them. Germline CDR1 DFQATT, CDR2 SNEGSKA (reference sequence). The CDR3 is made up of 11 amino acids. CDR3 bases: TGCAGTGCTCTCAGGGACAATACGCAGTATTTT. Translated, it gives CSALRDNTQYF.

There are many counts of this clonotype. J is TRBJ2-5 and V is TRBV4-1; D remains ambiguous. Germline CDR1 is MGHRA and CDR2 is YSYEKL. The CDR3 covers 13 residues. V shed 1 base and J shed 5 bases, with 8 bases lying between them. CDR3 sequence: CASSQVLGETQYF. CDR3 DNA: TGCGCCAGCAGCCAAGTCCTAGGGGAGACCCAGTACTTC.

This clonotype showed up just a few times. The chain recombines TRBV18 with TRBJ2-7, with TRBD1 identical over 11 bases. The germline CDR1 and CDR2 sequences are KGHSH and LQKENI. The CDR3 covers 15 residues. Trimming at V came to 3 bases and at J to 4 bases, leaving 5 bases not matched to a gene. CDR3 in amino acids: CASSPGTGGRYEQYV. The CDR3 bases are TGTGCCAGCTCACCCGGGACAGGGGGACGGTACGAGCAGTACGTC.